This TCR beta chain was identified in a study of blood T cells in healthy people across ages (dated by TCRdb to the mid-2010s). Background for the entire study: In model experiments, roughly one uniquely barcoded TCR beta cDNA molecule per two T cells was captured by template switching. Age-related changes in TCR beta repertoire diversity were measured in the study by deep sequencing normalized with unique cDNA molecular identifiers. The donors were divided into four age groups: young (average approximately 17 years), middle-aged (about 39), aged (about 56) and long-lived (around 80). To avoid experimental bias, donors of different ages were spread randomly across the sequencing lanes. Using the same blood draw, the study looked at two additional independent replicas of 1 million unique cDNA reads for two donors, one aged 18 to 30 and the other aged 80 or older. The investigation overall reported the following: There was a strong correlation between observed TCR beta diversity and the percentage of naive T cells measured by flow cytometry. Compared with the aged group, the long-lived group had more naive CD4+ T cells, fewer expanded clones and increased TCR diversity, a pattern suggesting age selection. As age increased, observed TCR beta diversity per million T cells dropped in a roughly linear way, and a significant reduction was already evident by age roughly 36. Estimates of total diversity from one million sequenced T cells were regarded as lower bounds and underestimates. Bulk unsorted PBMC profiling prevented conclusive comparison of naive and antigen-experienced compartments. Donor CMV infection status was unknown, potentially confounding age-related changes in expanded clonotypes.

Libraries were made using 5' RACE. Sequencing relied on an Illumina HiSeq 2500. The second PCR ran for about 6 to 11 cycles and used a J-beta primer mix along with a sample-barcoded 5' primer. A template-switch 5' adaptor carrying 12 random nucleotides introduced a unique molecular identifier onto each TCR beta cDNA molecule. At least 2.5 million CDR3-containing paired-end reads were obtained from each sample. The Mint cDNA synthesis kit, primed by a TRBC-specific oligonucleotide, was used to synthesize first-strand cDNA from all RNA. Following uracil-DNA glycosylase treatment, a first 18-cycle PCR with universal primers M1SS and BC2_uni_R was performed on all cDNA. Per the authors' processing: For normalization, 1 million high-quality reads, each with a distinct molecular identifier, were randomly selected from each sample. Instead of being binned into consensus sequences, reads that shared molecular identifiers were thrown out. CDR3 identification, clonotype clustering and error correction used MiTCR with a Q25 quality threshold and the strictest error-elimination algorithm. A nonparametric unseen species model using Euler transformation provided a lower-bound estimate of total TCR beta diversity. TCRdb ran its own pipeline on the public reads, namely fastp trimming at Q25 and MiXCR clone calling, and kept in-frame beta chains. Identical CDR3 protein sequences are pooled into one entry, listed with their most common genes and DNA. The V and J calls and clone size come from TCRdb's table, not from the authors' own analysis. Recorded for this sample are fewer than 950,000 distinct CDR3 sequences; around 36% of them occurred a single time. Jointly, the top ten make up 13% of the sample.

Systemically healthy Caucasian individuals from Russia, around 38 in total and aged about 6 to 100 years, were included as donors. Each donor gave roughly 11 milliliters of peripheral blood, drawn into EDTA-treated Vacutainer tubes. Ficoll-Paque density-gradient centrifugation was used to isolate PBMCs, with at least 6.5 million per sample. Trizol reagent was used to extract total RNA from PBMCs, with at least 6 micrograms per sample. For every donor, flow cytometry on a PBMC aliquot measured the percentage of naive CD45RAhigh/CD27high T cells. Details on this clonotype: There is no known antigen for this receptor. No base-level quality is on record; no much larger clone is a single base apart.

CDR1 and CDR2, looked up from the germline V gene, are SGHTA and FQGNSA. From the cysteine up to the phenylalanine, the CDR3 has a length of 15 residues. Of the read, only the CDR3 DNA is kept; its 45 bases are in frame from base 1. The sample comprised blood. This receptor was obtained from a man between 18 and 35 years old in good health. The chain uses TRBV7-2 and TRBJ2-1, with TRBD2 identical over 8 junction bases. The J call may not be correct, given that the DNA end is closer to TRBJ2-7. The DNA sequence is TGTGCCAGCAGCTTACGAGCGGGGGAATACAATGAGCAGTACTTC. Translated, it gives CASSLRAGEYNEQYF.